This TCR beta chain derives from a study of CD8+CD57+ T cells in acquired aplastic anemia. Study context: Sorted CD4+ and CD8+ cells yielded roughly 3.5 ug of DNA on average.

In this sample, this clonotype turned up a few times. The patients chosen for sequencing had shown expansion of CD8+CD57+ cells (detected by flow cytometry). Every patient was diagnosed with severe acquired aplastic anemia. Profiling of TCR beta VDJ combinations and CDR3 sequences used genomic DNA as template. MiXCR, run by TCRdb on the reads, gives a single entry per CDR3 protein. The data hold approximately 220,000 distinct CDR3 sequences, with 45% to 50% observed a single time. The receptor comes from a human donor with aplastic anemia. Source material: sorted CD4+, CD8+, or CD8+CD57+ T cells (not recorded which) from PBMCs.

DNA for the CDR3: TGTGCCAGCAGCGCCGTAAATCAGCCCCAGCATTTT. Amino acids: CASSAVNQPQHF. The genes are TRBV7-8 and TRBJ1-5; D ambiguous. Germline V lookup: CDR1 SGHVS, CDR2 FQNEAQ. CDR3 length: 12 amino acids. Trimming took off 5 bases at V and 4 bases at J, with 6 bases between the two ends.